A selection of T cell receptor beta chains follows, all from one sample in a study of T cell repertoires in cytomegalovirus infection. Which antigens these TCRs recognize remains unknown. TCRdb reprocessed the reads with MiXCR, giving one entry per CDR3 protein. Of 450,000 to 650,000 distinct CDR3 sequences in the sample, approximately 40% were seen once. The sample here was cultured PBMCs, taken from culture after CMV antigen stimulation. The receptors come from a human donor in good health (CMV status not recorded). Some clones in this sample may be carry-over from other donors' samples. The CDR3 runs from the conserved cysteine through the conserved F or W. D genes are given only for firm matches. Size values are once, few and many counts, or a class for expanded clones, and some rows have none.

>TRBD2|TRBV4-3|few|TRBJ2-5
CASSPSSGRRETQYF
TGCGCCAGCAGCCCATCTAGCGGGAGGCGGGAGACCCAGTACTTC
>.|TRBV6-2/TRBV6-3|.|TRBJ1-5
CASSWIASNQPQHF
TGTGCCAGCAGTTGGATAGCGAGCAATCAGCCCCAGCATTTT
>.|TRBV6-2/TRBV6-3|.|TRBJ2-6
CASSPLLGPPGANVLTF
TGTGCCAGCAGTCCCCTATTAGGCCCCCCCGGGGCCAACGTCCTGACTTTC
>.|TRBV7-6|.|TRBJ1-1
CASRAGAGTEAFF
TGTGCCAGCAGGGCGGGCGCGGGAACTGAAGCTTTCTTT
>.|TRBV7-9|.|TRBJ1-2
CASSPWDQPNYGYTF
TGTGCCAGCAGCCCCTGGGATCAACCTAACTATGGCTACACCTTC
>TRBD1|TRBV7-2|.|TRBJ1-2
CASSLVGQGAGYTF
TGTGCCAGCAGCTTAGTTGGACAGGGGGCTGGCTACACCTTC
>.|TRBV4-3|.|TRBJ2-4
CASSQERGRNIQYF
TGCGCCAGCAGCCAAGAGAGAGGCAGAAACATTCAGTACTTC
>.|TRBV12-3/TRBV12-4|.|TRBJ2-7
CASSPTRIYEQYF
TGTGCCAGCAGCCCCACCCGGATCTACGAGCAGTACTTC
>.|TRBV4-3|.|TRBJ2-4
CASSPQHLAKNIQYF
TGCGCCAGCAGCCCCCAGCACCTAGCCAAAAACATTCAGTACTTC
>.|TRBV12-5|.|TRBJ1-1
CASGLTRQSEAFF
TGTGCTAGTGGTTTGACGCGACAGAGTGAAGCTTTCTTT
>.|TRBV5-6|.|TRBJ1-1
CASSLKWGSPEAFF
TGTGCCAGCAGCCTTAAGTGGGGGTCCCCTGAAGCTTTCTTT
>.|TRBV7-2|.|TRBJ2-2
CASSPTRVPGELFF
TGTGCCAGCAGCCCAACCAGGGTCCCCGGGGAGCTGTTTTTT
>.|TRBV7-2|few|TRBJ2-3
CASSSRQTPDTQYF
TGTGCCAGCAGTTCACGTCAAACCCCAGATACGCAGTATTTT
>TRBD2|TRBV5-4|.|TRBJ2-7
CASSSGTSGTGEQYF
TGTGCCAGCAGCTCCGGGACTAGCGGGACGGGGGAGCAGTACTTC
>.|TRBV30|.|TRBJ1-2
CASTQQGLDYGYTF
TGTGCCTCGACCCAGCAGGGACTTGACTATGGCTACACCTTC
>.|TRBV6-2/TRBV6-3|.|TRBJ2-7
CASSQLTYEQYF
TGTGCCAGCAGCCAGTTAACCTACGAGCAGTACTTC
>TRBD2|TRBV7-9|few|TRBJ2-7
CASSLGEGSYEQYF
TGTGCCAGCAGCCTAGGGGAGGGCTCCTACGAGCAGTACTTC
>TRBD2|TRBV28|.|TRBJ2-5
CASSPFLAGHQETQYF
TGTGCCAGCAGTCCCTTTCTAGCGGGCCACCAAGAGACCCAGTACTTC
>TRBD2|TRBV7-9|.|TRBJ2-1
CASSSSSGGPKWGQFF
TGTGCCAGCAGCTCGTCGTCGGGAGGACCAAAATGGGGGCAGTTCTTC
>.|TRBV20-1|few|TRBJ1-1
CSARSSGLSEAFF
TGCAGTGCTAGATCTTCAGGGCTCTCTGAAGCTTTCTTT
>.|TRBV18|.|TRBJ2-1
CASSSGGTDPRNRFF
TGTGCCAGCTCATCGGGTGGGACGGATCCCCGCAATAGGTTCTTC
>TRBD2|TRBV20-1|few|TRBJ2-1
CSAPLRGGFRDEQFF
TGCAGTGCTCCTCTTCGCGGGGGGTTTCGCGATGAGCAGTTCTTC
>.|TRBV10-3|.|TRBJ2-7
CAISEALATKAQYF
TGTGCCATCAGTGAGGCCCTGGCGACGAAGGCGCAGTACTTC
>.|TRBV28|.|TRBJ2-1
CASSPAGGRDNEQFF
TGTGCCAGCAGTCCAGCCGGGGGGCGCGACAATGAGCAGTTCTTC
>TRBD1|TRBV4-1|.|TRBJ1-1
CASSHGQGRSTEAFF
TGCGCCAGCAGCCACGGACAGGGGAGAAGCACTGAAGCTTTCTTT
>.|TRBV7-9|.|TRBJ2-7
CASSLSGSADEQYF
TGTGCCAGCAGCTTAAGCGGGTCCGCCGACGAGCAGTACTTC
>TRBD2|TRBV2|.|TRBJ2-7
CASRGLAGTYEQYF
TGTGCCAGCAGGGGACTAGCGGGAACCTACGAGCAGTACTTC
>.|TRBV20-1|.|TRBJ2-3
CSAPGGLTDTQYF
TGCAGTGCTCCGGGGGGCCTCACAGATACGCAGTATTTT
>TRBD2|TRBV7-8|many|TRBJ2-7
CASSLGRGRATGEQYF
TGTGCCAGCAGCTTAGGTCGCGGGAGGGCCACAGGGGAGCAGTACTTC
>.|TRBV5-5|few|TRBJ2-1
CASSLGAGGDEQFF
TGTGCCAGCAGCTTGGGGGCAGGCGGGGATGAGCAGTTCTTC
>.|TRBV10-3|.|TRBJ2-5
CAIGDNILQETQYF
TGTGCCATCGGGGACAACATACTACAAGAGACCCAGTACTTC
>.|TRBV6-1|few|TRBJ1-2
CASSFELTGTYGYTF
TGTGCCAGCAGCTTCGAGTTGACAGGAACCTACGGCTACACCTTC
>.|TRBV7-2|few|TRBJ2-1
CASSLAPSFEGSEQFF
TGTGCCAGCAGCTTAGCCCCCTCTTTTGAGGGGAGTGAGCAGTTCTTC
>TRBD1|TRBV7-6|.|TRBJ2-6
CASSTRDREISGANVLTF
TGTGCCAGCAGCACCCGGGACAGGGAAATCTCTGGGGCCAACGTCCTGACTTTC
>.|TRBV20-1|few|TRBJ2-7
CSASSLISYEQYF
TGCAGTGCTAGTTCCTTAATCTCCTACGAGCAGTACTTC